Listed below are T cell receptor beta chains from one sample, sequenced in a study of beta chain features in type 1 diabetes. The repertoire was sequenced with immunoSEQ multiplex PCR; TCRdb's copy has only in-frame clones and lacks some. Of hundreds of thousands of clones detected, roughly 13% appear once; the ten largest clones hold about 0.02%. The sample comprised naive CD4+ T cells from blood. The receptors were gathered from a man aged 18 to 30 with type 1 diabetes. CDR3s include the opening cysteine and the closing phenylalanine or tryptophan. The order of the fields is V gene, D gene, J gene, clone size, CDR3 protein, CDR3 DNA. D genes are given only for firm matches. Some rows mark clone size as missing; the rest say once, few, many or name a class of expanded clone.

V: TRBV29-1
D: -
J: TRBJ2-1
size: few
CDR3: CSVEKEAFNEQFF
DNA: TGCAGCGTTGAGAAGGAGGCATTCAATGAGCAGTTCTTC

V: TRBV7-2
D: TRBD1
J: TRBJ2-7
size: -
CDR3: CASSAGTGFYEQYF
DNA: TGTGCCAGCAGCGCCGGGACAGGGTTCTACGAGCAGTACTTC

V: TRBV25-1
D: -
J: TRBJ1-1
size: few
CDR3: CATVQRLEAFF
DNA: TGTGCCACCGTCCAGCGCCTTGAAGCTTTCTTT

V: TRBV5-1
D: TRBD1
J: TRBJ2-7
size: few
CDR3: CASGPTGSYEQYF
DNA: TGCGCCAGCGGCCCGACAGGGTCCTACGAGCAGTACTTC

V: TRBV28
D: TRBD2
J: TRBJ2-1
size: -
CDR3: CASSFTSGDYNEQFF
DNA: TGTGCCAGCAGTTTCACTAGCGGGGACTACAATGAGCAGTTCTTC

V: TRBV30
D: TRBD1
J: TRBJ2-1
size: few
CDR3: CAWSIGQGDNEQFF
DNA: TGTGCCTGGAGTATAGGACAGGGGGACAATGAGCAGTTCTTC

V: TRBV23-1
D: TRBD1
J: TRBJ2-5
size: -
CDR3: CASSLTYTGTGIFKETQYF
DNA: TGCGCCAGCAGTCTTACTTATACCGGGACAGGAATTTTCAAAGAGACCCAGTACTTC

V: TRBV28
D: -
J: TRBJ1-5
size: -
CDR3: CASSNTQGRQPQHF
DNA: TGTGCCAGCAGTAACACCCAAGGCCGTCAGCCCCAGCATTTT

V: TRBV28
D: -
J: TRBJ2-7
size: -
CDR3: CASSPGDRLYEQYF
DNA: TGTGCCAGCAGTCCAGGGGACCGACTCTACGAGCAGTACTTC

V: TRBV5-1
D: TRBD1
J: TRBJ2-1
size: -
CDR3: CASSLLSQGAYNEQFF
DNA: TGCGCCAGCAGCTTGCTATCACAGGGGGCATACAATGAGCAGTTCTTC

V: TRBV5-1
D: -
J: TRBJ1-1
size: few
CDR3: CASSFAGADTEAFF
DNA: TGCGCCAGCAGCTTTGCAGGGGCGGACACTGAAGCTTTCTTT

V: TRBV19
D: -
J: TRBJ2-6
size: -
CDR3: CASRSLAGANVLTF
DNA: TGTGCCAGTAGATCATTGGCTGGGGCCAACGTCCTGACTTTC

V: TRBV28
D: -
J: TRBJ1-1
size: -
CDR3: CASSATLGTEAFF
DNA: TGTGCCAGCAGTGCGACGCTTGGCACTGAAGCTTTCTTT

V: TRBV29-1
D: -
J: TRBJ1-5
size: -
CDR3: CSAMDTNQPQHF
DNA: TGCAGCGCAATGGACACCAATCAGCCCCAGCATTTT

V: TRBV2
D: -
J: TRBJ1-2
size: -
CDR3: CASSGLVETVYGYTF
DNA: TGTGCCAGCAGTGGGTTGGTAGAGACGGTCTATGGCTACACCTTC

V: TRBV10-3
D: -
J: TRBJ2-7
size: few
CDR3: CAISDSSSSYEQYF
DNA: TGTGCCATCAGTGACAGTTCTAGCTCCTACGAGCAGTACTTC

V: TRBV4-1
D: -
J: TRBJ1-5
size: -
CDR3: CASGQRENQPQHF
DNA: TGCGCCAGCGGGCAGCGGGAGAATCAGCCCCAGCATTTT

V: TRBV5-6
D: TRBD1
J: TRBJ1-2
size: few
CDR3: CASILQGSGYTF
DNA: TGTGCCAGCATCCTACAGGGGTCTGGCTACACCTTC

V: TRBV6-1
D: -
J: TRBJ2-3
size: few
CDR3: CASSEDSKRTDTQYF
DNA: TGTGCCAGCAGTGAAGACAGCAAACGCACAGATACGCAGTATTTT

V: TRBV13
D: -
J: TRBJ2-1
size: -
CDR3: CASSSLLLEANEQFF
DNA: TGTGCCAGCAGCTCCCTACTCCTAGAAGCCAATGAGCAGTTCTTC

V: TRBV10-3
D: -
J: TRBJ1-1
size: few
CDR3: CAISESILNTEAFF
DNA: TGTGCCATCAGTGAGAGCATACTGAACACTGAAGCTTTCTTT

V: TRBV7-9
D: TRBD1
J: TRBJ2-7
size: -
CDR3: CASSSTGQGQRYEQYF
DNA: TGTGCCAGCAGCTCGACAGGACAGGGGCAACGATACGAGCAGTACTTC

V: TRBV30
D: TRBD2
J: TRBJ2-7
size: -
CDR3: CACLLAGRYEQYF
DNA: TGTGCCTGCCTACTAGCGGGGAGATACGAGCAGTACTTC

V: TRBV7-3
D: -
J: TRBJ2-2
size: -
CDR3: CASSYQLMGAGELFF
DNA: TGTGCCAGCAGTTATCAACTGATGGGTGCCGGGGAGCTGTTTTTT

V: TRBV19
D: -
J: TRBJ2-7
size: -
CDR3: CASSIGGGQSEQYF
DNA: TGTGCCAGTAGTATAGGAGGGGGGCAGAGCGAGCAGTACTTC

V: TRBV7-9
D: TRBD2
J: TRBJ2-5
size: -
CDR3: CASSPGRGDQETQYF
DNA: TGTGCCAGCAGCCCCGGGCGGGGGGACCAAGAGACCCAGTACTTC

V: TRBV28
D: -
J: TRBJ2-7
size: few
CDR3: CASQKETTGEQYF
DNA: TGTGCCAGCCAAAAAGAGACCACAGGGGAGCAGTACTTC

V: TRBV7-2
D: TRBD1
J: TRBJ1-6
size: few
CDR3: CASSTPRGQNNSPLHF
DNA: TGTGCCAGCAGCACTCCAAGGGGACAGAATAATTCACCCCTCCACTTT

V: TRBV7-9
D: -
J: TRBJ2-5
size: -
CDR3: CASSLGPGRGQETQYF
DNA: TGTGCCAGCAGCTTAGGCCCCGGGCGGGGTCAAGAGACCCAGTACTTC

V: TRBV10-3
D: -
J: TRBJ2-6
size: -
CDR3: CAISEGDSGANVLTF
DNA: TGTGCCATCAGTGAGGGGGACTCTGGGGCCAACGTCCTGACTTTC

V: TRBV5-1
D: -
J: TRBJ2-5
size: -
CDR3: CASSLPLAPAETQYF
DNA: TGCGCCAGCAGCTTACCTCTAGCGCCGGCGGAGACCCAGTACTTC

V: TRBV7-8
D: -
J: TRBJ2-1
size: few
CDR3: CASSLGDPEPGYNEQFF
DNA: TGTGCCAGCAGCTTAGGGGACCCCGAACCGGGGTACAATGAGCAGTTCTTC

V: TRBV30
D: TRBD1
J: TRBJ1-6
size: -
CDR3: CAWSKGTGRLGSPLHF
DNA: TGTGCCTGGAGTAAAGGGACAGGGAGGCTTGGTTCACCCCTCCACTTT

V: TRBV2
D: -
J: TRBJ1-4
size: few
CDR3: CASSAEWKLFF
DNA: TGTGCCAGCAGTGCCGAGTGGAAACTGTTTTTT

V: TRBV30
D: -
J: TRBJ2-7
size: few
CDR3: CAWSPDRGRQYF
DNA: TGTGCCTGGAGCCCGGATCGGGGGCGGCAGTACTTC